Below, 27 T cell receptor beta chains from the same sample are listed, as sequenced in a study of cytomegalovirus exposure and HLA in healthy donors. The PCR used 60 Vbeta and 13 Jbeta primers. Some clones are missing from TCRdb's copy, which holds only in-frame ones; the method was immunoSEQ multiplex PCR. This table has around 190,000 clones, around 80% appearing once. Sequenced: PBMCs. The receptors here all came from a woman aged 40 to 49 in good health and CMV-seronegative.

This clone was observed a few times. The chain is built from TRBV6-1 and TRBJ2-7; D is uncertain. The CDR3 is made up of 13 amino acids. Germline values: CDR1 MNHNS, CDR2 SASEGT. Trimming stripped 5 bases from V and 3 bases from J, with 11 bases between. The CDR3 region has the DNA TGTGCCAGCAGTCCTAACCCTCTCTACGAGCAGTACTTC. It yields the protein CASSPNPLYEQYF.

This chain uses TRBV4-1 with TRBJ1-1, with TRBD1 matching 7 bases. V trimming: 1 base; J trimming: 5 bases; junction bases outside the gene matches: 7. Germline-derived CDR1 and CDR2 are MGHRA and YSYEKL. The CDR3 loop spans 15 amino acids. Written as DNA, the CDR3 is TGCGCCAGCAGCCAAGGTCCAGACAGGGCAACTGAAGCTTTCTTT. Translation gives CASSQGPDRATEAFF.

The rearrangement joins TRBV2 to TRBJ2-2, with D perhaps TRBD1 (6 bases). Deletions cut 5 bases from V and 6 bases from J, with 13 bases between. Germline-derived CDR1 and CDR2 are SNHLY and FYNNEI. The CDR3 length is 14 residues. CDR3 in DNA: TGTGCCAGCAGTCCGGACAGCCTACCCGGGGAGCTGTTTTTT. Amino acid sequence: CASSPDSLPGELFF.

This clone is medium-sized by share. The chain joins TRBV6-1 to TRBJ2-1, with D perhaps TRBD2 (5 bases). The CDR3 spans 16 residues. In germline, CDR1 is MNHNS, CDR2 SASEGT. The V end was cut by 2 bases, the J end by 2 bases, with 13 bases between. The CDR3, as DNA: TGTGCCAGCAGTGAATGGAAATCGGGGACCTACAATGAGCAGTTCTTC. Protein sequence: CASSEWKSGTYNEQFF.

Only a few counts were recorded for this clone. The rearrangement joins TRBV29-1 to TRBJ2-1; 10 nucleotides line up with TRBD1. Germline V gene lookup returns CDR1 SQVTM and CDR2 ANQGSEA. Trimming removed 4 bases from V and 4 bases from J; junction bases left unmatched: 1. The CDR3 length is 13 residues. CDR3 protein: CSVGTGGYNEQFF. CDR3 DNA: TGCAGCGTTGGGACAGGGGGATACAATGAGCAGTTCTTC.

The chain is built from TRBV27 and TRBJ1-5, with D maybe TRBD1 (6 bases). V shed 4 bases and J shed 2 bases, with 15 bases lying between them. Per the germline V gene, CDR1 is MNHEY and CDR2 is SMNVEV (reference sequence). CDR3 size: 16 residues. DNA for the CDR3: TGTGCCAGCAGTTCCACCCGGGCAGGGGGCAATCAGCCCCAGCATTTT. This gives the protein CASSSTRAGGNQPQHF.

The chain uses TRBV4-3 and TRBJ2-7; 10 nucleotides match TRBD2. The length of the CDR3 is 14 residues. Looked up from germline, CDR1 is LGHNA and CDR2 is YSLEER. V lost 3 bases, J lost 2 bases, and 1 base stayed unmatched. The CDR3 DNA sequence: TGCGCCAGCAGCCAGCTAGCGGGAGCCTACGAGCAGTACTTC. It is translated as CASSQLAGAYEQYF.

This chain connects TRBV19 to TRBJ1-5, with D perhaps matching TRBD1 (6 bases). Trimming stripped 4 bases from V and 3 bases from J, with 10 bases between. The CDR3 has 14 amino acids. Germline-derived CDR1 and CDR2 are LNHDA and SQIVND (reference sequence). The CDR3 region has the DNA TGTGCCAGTAGTACTACAGGGTTCAATCAGCCCCAGCATTTT. It translates to CASSTTGFNQPQHF.

The genes are TRBV9 and TRBJ2-5, with D perhaps TRBD1 (5 bases). The ends were cut back, 0 bases at V and 0 bases at J, with 15 bases in the middle. Germline CDR1 is SGDLS and CDR2 is YYNGEE. The CDR3 length is 17 residues. CDR3 coding DNA: TGTGCCAGCAGCGTAGGTCCCCAGGGCTTGTACCAAGAGACCCAGTACTTC. Translation: CASSVGPQGLYQETQYF.

DNA for the CDR3: TGTGCCACCAGCAGAGGGCCTAGCGGGGGGCCCAATGAAGGGGAGCAGTTCTTC. Its translation is CATSRGPSGGPNEGEQFF. The chain couples TRBV15 to TRBJ2-1, with TRBD2 identical over 11 bases. CDR1 is LNHNV, CDR2 YYDKDF, per germline (reference sequence). Trimming cost V 1 base and J 10 bases; bases outside gene matches: 15. There are 18 residues in the CDR3.

The V call is TRBV4-1, the J call TRBJ1-3, with 10 bases aligning to TRBD1. The CDR3 totals 15 residues. Germline values: CDR1 MGHRA, CDR2 YSYEKL. Losses at the gene ends were 3 bases for V and 2 bases for J; bases not matched to a gene: 1. The CDR3 DNA reads TGCGCCAGCAGCCAGGGACAGGGGACTGGAAACACCATATATTTT. It yields the protein CASSQGQGTGNTIYF.

This sequence joins TRBV6-6 and TRBJ2-7; 8 nucleotides agree with TRBD2. The V gene's germline CDR1 is MNHNY and CDR2 SVGAGI (reference sequence). The CDR3 is made up of 16 amino acids. The ends lost 3 bases at V and 2 bases at J; junction bases unmatched: 9. CDR3 amino acids: CASSYLERGTTYEQYF. CDR3 nucleotide sequence: TGTGCCAGCAGTTATCTAGAGCGGGGGACGACCTACGAGCAGTACTTC.

J is TRBJ2-7 and V is TRBV7-2; no clear D. The CDR3 runs to 12 residues. Trimming shortened V by 1 base and J by 4 bases, and 5 bases separated the two germline ends. CDR1 and CDR2 from the germline V gene are SGHTA and FQGNSA. Written as DNA, the CDR3 is TGTGCCAGCAGCTTAGGGCAATACGAGCAGTACTTC. Translated: CASSLGQYEQYF.

This clone turned up a few times. The chain has TRBV10-1 and TRBJ1-2; the D is unclear. From germline, CDR1 is WNHNN and CDR2 SYGVQD (reference sequence). V gave up 2 bases and J gave up 8 bases, with 18 bases separating them. The length of the CDR3 is 15 residues. The CDR3 reads CASSEDLGRQEGYTF. CDR3 bases: TGCGCCAGCAGTGAGGATTTAGGGAGGCAAGAGGGCTACACCTTC.

This clone was detected once. V and J are TRBV7-8 and TRBJ2-1; 8 nucleotides match TRBD2. Germline V CDR1 and CDR2: SGHVS, FQNEAQ. V gave up 5 bases and J gave up 8 bases; unmatched junction bases: 11. This CDR3 region has 15 residues. Written as DNA, the CDR3 is TGTGCCAGCAGCCCAGGCAGCGGGAGTTACGATGAGCAGTTCTTC. Its protein product is CASSPGSGSYDEQFF.

This clone was seen only a few times. The chain is built from TRBV10-3 and TRBJ2-7; 9 bases align to TRBD1. V was clipped by 6 bases and J by 1 base; unmatched bases: 7. The CDR3 extends over 15 amino acids. Germline-derived CDR1 and CDR2 are ENHRY and SYGVKD. CDR3 loop: CAIRDGQGSSYEQYF. The DNA for the CDR3 is TGTGCCATCAGAGACGGACAGGGGAGTTCCTACGAGCAGTACTTC.

The chain links TRBV5-1 to TRBJ1-6, with 9 bases that match TRBD1. The CDR3 is 15 amino acids. Germline CDR1 reads SGHRS; CDR2 reads YFSETQ. Losses at the gene ends were 0 bases for V and 7 bases for J; bases not matched to a gene: 2. The CDR3 region has the DNA TGCGCCAGCAGCTTGGGGGGACAGGGAAATTCACCCCTCCACTTT. This gives the protein CASSLGGQGNSPLHF.

The rearrangement links TRBV21-1 to TRBJ1-1; TRBD1, as called in the table, went unchecked against the DNA. TRBV21-1 is termed a pseudogene. CDR3 length: 13 residues. The CDR3 protein is CASGQGERPEAFF. The CDR3 nucleotides read TGTGCCAGCGGACAGGGGGAGCGCCCTGAAGCTTTCTTT.

The V gene is TRBV5-6, the J gene TRBJ2-1, with 7 bases that match TRBD2. The CDR3 is made up of 13 amino acids. With V trimmed by 4 bases and J by 14 bases, 12 bases remained unmatched. From germline, CDR1 is SGHDT and CDR2 YYEEEE. The CDR3 DNA is TGTGCCAGCAGCCTCCCCCGGGGGAGGGAGAAGTTCTTC. It translates to CASSLPRGREKFF. The full variable domain, completed using reference TRBV5-6 and TRBJ2-1, is DAGVTQSPTHLIKTRGQQVTLRCSPKSGHDTVSWYQQALGQGPQFIFQYYEEEERQRGNFPDRFSGHQFPNYSSELNVNALLLGDSALYLCASSLPRGREKFFGPGTRLTVL.

This chain joins TRBV10-3 and TRBJ2-7; D not certain. This CDR3 is 12 amino acids long. Deletions cut 8 bases from V and 0 bases from J, with 8 bases between. CDR1 is ENHRY and CDR2 is SYGVKD in the germline V gene. This chain's CDR3 is CAISGSSYEQYF. In DNA, the CDR3 is TGTGCCATCTCGGGTTCCTCCTACGAGCAGTACTTC.

This clone was recorded only once. V gene TRBV27 combines with J gene TRBJ1-6; D not certain. Between the trimmed V and J ends, which lost 7 bases and 7 bases, there was a span of 20 bases. This CDR3 comprises 16 residues. CDR1 is MNHEY and CDR2 is SMNVEV in the germline V gene (reference sequence). The CDR3 is CASTESATYLNSPLHF. The CDR3 nucleotides are TGTGCCAGCACCGAATCTGCAACCTATCTCAATTCACCCCTCCACTTT.

V gene TRBV5-1 combines with J gene TRBJ2-5; the match to TRBD2 covers 10 bases. Germline-derived CDR1 and CDR2 are SGHRS and YFSETQ. Trimming removed 0 bases from V and 2 bases from J; junction bases left unmatched: 10. The CDR3 has 18 amino acids. The CDR3, as DNA: TGCGCCAGCAGCTTGGGGGGGGCTAGCGGGAGTCGACAAGAGACCCAGTACTTC. It specifies CASSLGGASGSRQETQYF.

The chain employs TRBV6-5 and TRBJ2-7; weak D call: TRBD2 (5 bases). The CDR3 loop spans 16 amino acids. V was clipped by 0 bases and J by 4 bases, with 16 bases between them. Germline V gene data show CDR1 as MNHEY and CDR2 as SVGAGI. Here the CDR3 reads CASSYSDGGDYYEQYF. The DNA of the CDR3 is TGTGCCAGCAGTTACTCGGATGGCGGAGACTATTACGAGCAGTACTTC.

CDR3 DNA: TGCGCCAGCAGCTTGGCCTATAGCGGGAGCCACAATGAGCAGTTCTTC. Translated, it gives CASSLAYSGSHNEQFF. The chain employs TRBV5-1 and TRBJ2-1; 9 bases match TRBD2. With 0 bases clipped from V and 5 bases from J, the junction kept 6 bases outside the gene matches. The germline V gene has CDR1 SGHRS and CDR2 YFSETQ. The CDR3 consists of 16 residues.

The CDR3 sequence: CASSQDPGHGAQGYGYTF. CDR3 nucleotide sequence: TGCGCCAGCAGCCAAGATCCGGGACATGGAGCTCAGGGCTATGGCTACACCTTC. J is TRBJ1-2 and V is TRBV4-1, with D maybe TRBD1 (6 bases). The CDR3 is 18 residues long. The V gene lost 0 bases and the J gene lost 4 bases, with 21 bases spanning the gap. CDR1 and CDR2 (germline): MGHRA, YSYEKL.

As for this clone: This same CDR3 is encoded by further DNA sequences in the sample. This chain joins TRBV11-2 and TRBJ1-5, with D unresolved. The germline V gene has CDR1 SGHAT and CDR2 FQNNGV. V was cut by 0 bases and J by 5 bases, with 5 bases left in between. The CDR3 is 13 residues long. CDR3 nucleotide sequence: TGTGCCAGCAGCTTAGATCGGGATCAGCCCCAGCATTTT. Protein sequence: CASSLDRDQPQHF.

This chain joins TRBV15 and TRBJ1-1, with D possibly matching TRBD1 (5 bases). V lost 1 base, J lost 3 bases, and 6 bases lay in between. This CDR3 contains 13 residues. Germline V CDR1 and CDR2: LNHNV, YYDKDF (reference sequence). CDR3 coding DNA: TGTGCCACCAGCAGAGGGGGGGACACTGAAGCTTTCTTT. This gives the protein CATSRGGDTEAFF.